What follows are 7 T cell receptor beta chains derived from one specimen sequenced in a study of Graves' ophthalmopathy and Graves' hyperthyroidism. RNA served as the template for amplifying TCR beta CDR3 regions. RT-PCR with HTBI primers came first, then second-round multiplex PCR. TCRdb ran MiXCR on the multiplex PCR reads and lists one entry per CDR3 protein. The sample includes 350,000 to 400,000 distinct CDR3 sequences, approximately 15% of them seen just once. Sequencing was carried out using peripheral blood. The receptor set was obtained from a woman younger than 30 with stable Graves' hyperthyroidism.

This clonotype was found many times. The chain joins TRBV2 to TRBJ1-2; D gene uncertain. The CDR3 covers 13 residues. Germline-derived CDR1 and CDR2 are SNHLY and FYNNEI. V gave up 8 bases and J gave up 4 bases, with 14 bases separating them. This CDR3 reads CASARDPLYGYTF. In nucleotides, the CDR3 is TGTGCCAGCGCAAGGGATCCTCTCTATGGCTACACCTTC. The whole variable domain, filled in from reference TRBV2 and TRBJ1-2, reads EPEVTQTPSHQVTQMGQEVILRCVPISNHLYFYWYRQILGQKVEFLVSFYNNEISEKSEIFDDQFSVERPDGSNFTLKIRSTKLEDSAMYFCASARDPLYGYTFGSGTRLTVV.

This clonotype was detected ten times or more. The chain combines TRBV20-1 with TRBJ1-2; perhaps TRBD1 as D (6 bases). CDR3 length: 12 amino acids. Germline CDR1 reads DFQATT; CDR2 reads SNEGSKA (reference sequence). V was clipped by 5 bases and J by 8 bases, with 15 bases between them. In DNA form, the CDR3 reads TGCAGTGCTGGGGGCCGCGGGGCAGGCTACACCTTC. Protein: CSAGGRGAGYTF.

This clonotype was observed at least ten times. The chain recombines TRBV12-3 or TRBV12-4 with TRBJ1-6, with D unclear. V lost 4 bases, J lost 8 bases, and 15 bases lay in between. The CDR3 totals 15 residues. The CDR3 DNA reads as TGTGCCAGCAGTTCCACGGGGTTAGTCGATTCACCCCTCCACTTT. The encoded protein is CASSSTGLVDSPLHF.

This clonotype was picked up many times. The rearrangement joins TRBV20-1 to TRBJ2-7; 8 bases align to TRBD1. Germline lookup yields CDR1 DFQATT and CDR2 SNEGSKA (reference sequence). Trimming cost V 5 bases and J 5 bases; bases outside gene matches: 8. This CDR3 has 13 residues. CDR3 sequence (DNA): TGCAGTGCTGGCCGGGACAGGATCAACGAGCAGTACTTC. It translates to CSAGRDRINEQYF.

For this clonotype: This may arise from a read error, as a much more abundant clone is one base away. Here the CDR3 DNA reads TGTGCCAGCAGTGTCACAGGGGGCTATGGCTACAGCTTC. This encodes CASSVTGGYGYSF. This chain uses TRBV27 with TRBJ1-2; 9 positions match TRBD1. CDR3 length: 13 residues. Germline loops: CDR1 MNHEY, CDR2 SMNVEV (reference sequence).

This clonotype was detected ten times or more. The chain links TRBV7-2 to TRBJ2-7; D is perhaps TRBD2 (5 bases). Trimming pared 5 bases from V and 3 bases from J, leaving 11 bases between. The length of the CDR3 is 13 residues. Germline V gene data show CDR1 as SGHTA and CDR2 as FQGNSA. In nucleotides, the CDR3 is TGTGCCAGCAGCCGAGGAGGAGACTACGAGCAGTACTTC. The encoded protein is CASSRGGDYEQYF.

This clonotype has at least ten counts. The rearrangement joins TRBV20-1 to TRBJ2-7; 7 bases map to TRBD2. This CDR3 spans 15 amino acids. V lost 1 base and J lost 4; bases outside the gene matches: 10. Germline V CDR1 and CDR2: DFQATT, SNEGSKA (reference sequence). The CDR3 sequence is CSARVPSGEPYEQYF. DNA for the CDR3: TGCAGTGCTAGAGTACCCAGCGGGGAACCTTACGAGCAGTACTTC.